The T cell receptor (beta chain) described here comes from a study of tumor-infiltrating lymphocytes in primary liver carcinoma (dated by TCRdb to 2017 to 2019). A note on the overall study: About 5 patients with histopathologically diagnosed primary liver carcinoma underwent surgical resection in China between 2015 and March 2016. Of the five patients (three men and two women, aged 30 to 69 years), four had hepatocellular carcinoma and one had combined HCC and intrahepatic cholangiocarcinoma. Tumors of the five patients were stage T1-T3 N0M0 with maximum diameters of roughly 4.2 to 11 cm. Samples yielded roughly 3.5 to 7.5 million productive TCRbeta reads; read depth did not differ significantly between tissue types. Across five regions of each liver tumor, along with adjacent normal tissue and blood, the study brought together TCRbeta repertoire sequencing, expression microarrays and whole-exome sequencing. TCRbeta repertoire sequencing covered about 35 specimens from 5 patients: roughly 25 tumor regions, 5 adjacent noncancerous liver tissues and 5 peripheral blood samples. Repertoires from technical replicates were highly reproducible, with mean shared-clone rates about 0.88 and correlation coefficients above 0.98. The investigation overall reported the following: Only the TCR beta chain was sequenced, so true repertoire diversity is likely underestimated because unpaired alpha chains were not captured. Compared with blood, tumors had a significantly larger share of the repertoire taken up by the top 250 clones (p = 0.039). Since the samples were bulk and unsorted, there was no way to compare CD4+ and CD8+ T cell repertoires. Consistent with antigen-driven expansion, pairs of tumor regions showed higher repertoire overlap (mean roughly 36%) than either tumor-adjacent pairs (around 17%) or tumor-blood pairs (approximately 14%). With just 4 to 6 patients in the study, the authors point out that the findings should be validated in a larger study.

A constant-region primer and ProtoScript II reverse transcriptase were used to reverse-transcribe TCRbeta-specific cDNA from 500 ng total RNA. The TCRbeta libraries were prepared through three rounds of nested multiplex PCR following a slightly modified ARM-PCR procedure. A final 25-cycle PCR with Deep VentR polymerase added sample barcodes and Illumina adapters. Before sequencing, amplicons between 200 and 500 bp were purified from gel using a QIAquick gel extraction kit. An Illumina HiSeq 2500 was used to sequence the TCRbeta amplicons, generating 250-bp paired-end reads. The authors processed their data as follows. Quality trimming of reads was performed with Trimmomatic v0.33, and paired reads were merged with FLASH v1.2.11 so that full CDR3 sequences could be recovered. V, D and J germline segments were assigned to the rearranged TCRbeta sequences using MiGEC v1.2.1b. Clonotype statistics and Shannon-Wiener diversity indices were calculated with VDJtools v1.0.0. Except for diversity analysis, only each sample's 250 most abundant clonotypes were used in subsequent analyses to reduce sampling bias. The raw public data were reprocessed by TCRdb itself: fastp quality trimming at Q25, MiXCR clonotype calling, in-frame beta chains only. Here each entry gathers all rows of one CDR3 protein and keeps the most common genes and DNA. None of the V and J calls come from the authors' own analysis; TCRdb made them. This sample has a few hundred thousand distinct CDR3 sequences in its table, and about 50% of those were observed once. In total, the top ten clones hold about a sixth of the sample.

Blood RNA was extracted from unsorted whole blood with TRIzol reagent; germline DNA came from the DNeasy Blood & Tissue kit. At the time of sampling, the patients were treatment-naive and had chronic HBV infection. Before surgery, 3.5 to 4 milliliters of peripheral blood were drawn into K2EDTA tubes. As concerns this clonotype: The target of this receptor is not known. The CDR3 does not close with the conserved phenylalanine or tryptophan, likely indicating a read error.

Sequenced sample: peripheral blood. The TCR originated in a woman aged 30 to 39 with primary liver carcinoma and hepatitis B virus infection.

CDR3 protein: CASSQGGSSYEQYL. In nucleotides, the sequence is TGCGCCAGCAGCCAAGGCGGGAGCTCCTACGAGCAGTACTTA. The rearrangement combines TRBV4-1 with TRBJ2-7; the junction holds 7 bases that match TRBD2. Including both end residues, the CDR3 is 14 amino acids long. CDR3 DNA only is kept here, 42 bases in frame from base 1. CDR1 and CDR2 are read off the germline V gene as MGHRA and YSYEKL. The junction shows trimming of 1 base on V and 0 bases on J, and the gene matches do not reach 0 bases of it.